This T cell receptor beta chain was observed in a study of molecular identifiers for immune sequencing clone quantification. Naive CD8 T cell sorting was performed on the CD8+CD4-CCR7+CD45RA+ phenotype. With listed TCR primers and previously described methods, bulk TCR libraries were prepared. TCRdb ran MiXCR on the PCR reads and lists one entry per CDR3 protein. The sample consists of approximately 550,000 distinct CDR3 sequences, approximately 25% of them appearing once. With respect to this clonotype: Its target is unknown.

Study results and limitations: Clones exceeding 20 RNA copies carried over 97% of effector molecules but under 1% of naive-cell molecules.

The source of this sequence is a human donor in good health. Some libraries in this study had Jurkat cell RNA spiked in. The sample consisted of naive CD8+ T cells from blood, with Jurkat cell RNA spiked in. Subset here: FACS-sorted CD8+CD4-CCR7+CD45RA+ naive T cells.

The CDR3 is CASSQEGALGNQPQHF. CDR3 DNA: TGCGCCAGCAGCCAAGAGGGGGCATTGGGCAATCAGCCCCAGCATTTT. The chain uses TRBV4-1 and TRBJ1-5, with D tentatively TRBD1 (6 bases). Trimming pared 0 bases from V and 2 bases from J, leaving 11 bases between. The length of the CDR3 is 16 residues. CDR1 MGHRA and CDR2 YSYEKL come from the germline V gene.